The TCR beta chain under discussion was sequenced for a study of blood T cell repertoires in COVID-19. Germline V lookup: CDR1 SGHVS, CDR2 FNYEAQ. CDR3 size: 14 residues. The ends lost 5 bases at V and 3 bases at J; junction bases unmatched: 6. Sequencing used immunoSEQ multiplex PCR; TCRdb keeps in-frame clones, though not all of them. The data show 410,000 or so clones, 80% to 90% seen once. This sequence was found in a woman aged 25 to 39 with active or convalescent COVID-19. The chain employs TRBV7-6 and TRBJ2-7; 8 bases map to TRBD1. The sequenced material came from peripheral blood. Written as DNA, the CDR3 is TGTGCCAGCAGCCCGACGGACAGGGTCTACGAGCAGTACTTC. Translating it yields CASSPTDRVYEQYF.